This T cell receptor (beta chain) was recorded in a study of blood T cells in healthy people across ages. Combining a sample-barcoded 5' primer with a J-beta primer mix, a second PCR ran for roughly 6 to 12 cycles. TCRdb redid the calling of the 5' RACE reads with MiXCR, one entry per CDR3 protein. In the table there are 1.5 million to 2 million distinct CDR3 sequences, 28% of which are singletons. Sequencing was performed on blood. The clonotype comes from a woman aged 25-40 years in good health.

CDR3 in amino acids: CASSRSASGGPKNIQYF. In nucleotides, the CDR3 is TGTGCCAGTAGCCGCTCGGCTAGCGGGGGGCCCAAAAACATTCAGTACTTC. The chain employs TRBV19 and TRBJ2-4; 11 bases line up with TRBD2. Germline assignment: CDR1 LNHDA and CDR2 SQIVND (reference sequence). J lost 2 bases, V lost 6 bases, and 9 bases had no gene match. This CDR3 has 17 amino acids.